This T cell receptor beta chain was observed in a study of cytomegalovirus exposure and HLA in healthy donors. This CDR3 is 16 amino acids long. The ends lost 6 bases at V and 6 bases at J; junction bases unmatched: 15. Germline-derived CDR1 and CDR2 are MNHEY and SMNVEV (reference sequence). Notes on this clone: The antigen is unknown.

Primers: 60 Vbeta forward and 13 Jbeta reverse. Produced via immunoSEQ multiplex PCR; TCRdb's table is partial and in-frame only. The table for this sample gives tens of thousands of clones. Study-level findings and limits: A later analysis showed that HLA-associated TCR beta chains had undergone more clonal expansion than equally common others. A later analysis appeared to link common viral pathogens to several of the most significant clusters. In the analysis, some V segments, TRBV6-2 and TRBV6-3 included, were excluded as indistinguishable.

The chain links TRBV27 to TRBJ1-1, with TRBD1 matching 8 bases. The sequence derives from a middle-aged woman in good health and CMV-seronegative. Material for sequencing was PBMCs. In DNA form, the CDR3 reads TGTGCCAGCAGCCAAGGACAGGGACGGATCTCGGCTGAAGCTTTCTTT. As protein: CASSQGQGRISAEAFF.